The rows below give T cell receptor beta chains drawn from one sample of a study of T cell responses to AZD1222 COVID-19 vaccine. The data were produced by immunoSEQ multiplex PCR, yet TCRdb's version contains in-frame clones alone and is incomplete. The sample comprises about 84,000 clones, around 88% of which are singletons, and around a tenth rests with the top ten. The specimen comprised peripheral blood, sampled 28 days after the second AZD1222 dose. Receptor source: an adult who received the AZD1222 COVID-19 vaccine. Both conserved end residues are trimmed from each CDR3. Fields, in order: clone size, D gene, V gene, CDR3 protein. D genes are given only for firm matches. Clone size is stated in some rows and not others, as once, few, many or a class when expanded.

clone size: -
D gene: -
V gene: TRBV7-9
CDR3 protein: ALGDSGT

clone size: -
D gene: -
V gene: TRBV2
CDR3 protein: ASSEQPGAIYEQY

clone size: -
D gene: TRBD1
V gene: TRBV19
CDR3 protein: ASINGQGKVPNYGYT

clone size: -
D gene: -
V gene: TRBV7-3
CDR3 protein: ASGFLNTEAF

clone size: -
D gene: -
V gene: TRBV7-3
CDR3 protein: ASSLTANTGELF

clone size: -
D gene: TRBD2
V gene: TRBV10-3
CDR3 protein: ATSGGDGGELF

clone size: -
D gene: -
V gene: TRBV5-8
CDR3 protein: ASSVNRVSGANVLT

clone size: -
D gene: TRBD2
V gene: TRBV6-4
CDR3 protein: ASARESFGTSGAHEQF

clone size: -
D gene: -
V gene: TRBV20-1
CDR3 protein: SLGTDWGRY

clone size: once
D gene: -
V gene: TRBV12-3/TRBV12-4
CDR3 protein: ASSLKAGTEAF

clone size: -
D gene: -
V gene: TRBV19
CDR3 protein: ASSQAGGYEQF

clone size: once
D gene: -
V gene: TRBV6-6
CDR3 protein: ASSYESGRSAYEQY

clone size: -
D gene: -
V gene: TRBV7-2
CDR3 protein: ASSPSGYGYT

clone size: once
D gene: -
V gene: TRBV19
CDR3 protein: ASSILHEKLF

clone size: -
D gene: -
V gene: TRBV6-5
CDR3 protein: ASRTPDGTYGYT

clone size: once
D gene: -
V gene: TRBV9
CDR3 protein: ASSPGRGRLSIGPNSPLH

clone size: -
D gene: TRBD1
V gene: TRBV11-2
CDR3 protein: ASSSGQGNEQY

clone size: -
D gene: TRBD1
V gene: TRBV15
CDR3 protein: ATSPGGYSNQPQH

clone size: -
D gene: TRBD1
V gene: TRBV7-3
CDR3 protein: ASSPKPRGQGWGDTQY

clone size: -
D gene: -
V gene: TRBV7-9
CDR3 protein: ASIPTGANEKLF

clone size: -
D gene: -
V gene: TRBV19
CDR3 protein: ASSIGRSLANTGELF

clone size: -
D gene: TRBD1
V gene: TRBV12-3/TRBV12-4
CDR3 protein: ASSWDRLGEQY

clone size: -
D gene: -
V gene: TRBV28
CDR3 protein: ASSSLLGGGETQY

clone size: few
D gene: TRBD1
V gene: TRBV7-9
CDR3 protein: ASSGQGHQPQH

clone size: -
D gene: TRBD1
V gene: TRBV4-3
CDR3 protein: ASSQEARGVSNYGYT

clone size: -
D gene: -
V gene: TRBV19
CDR3 protein: ASSITLSGEKEKLF

clone size: few
D gene: TRBD1
V gene: TRBV19
CDR3 protein: ASSSQGATAEAF

clone size: -
D gene: -
V gene: TRBV7-2
CDR3 protein: ASSLREIRGTQY

clone size: -
D gene: -
V gene: TRBV15
CDR3 protein: ATSKGNSNQPQH

clone size: -
D gene: TRBD1
V gene: TRBV28
CDR3 protein: ASSPLLGQGNEKLF

clone size: -
D gene: -
V gene: TRBV7-9
CDR3 protein: ASSLGAPNTGELF

clone size: -
D gene: TRBD1
V gene: TRBV19
CDR3 protein: ASSIDRTGASTDTQY

clone size: -
D gene: -
V gene: TRBV10-3
CDR3 protein: AISEGQVVSSNQPQH

clone size: -
D gene: -
V gene: TRBV4-1
CDR3 protein: ASSQEGWGGSGYGYT

clone size: -
D gene: TRBD1
V gene: TRBV18
CDR3 protein: ASSPAGQGMGGYT

clone size: -
D gene: TRBD1
V gene: TRBV12-3/TRBV12-4
CDR3 protein: ASSVTGYGYT

clone size: -
D gene: -
V gene: TRBV7-3
CDR3 protein: ASSPRLNTEAF

clone size: once
D gene: -
V gene: TRBV5-5
CDR3 protein: ASRRTGTDNTGELF

clone size: few
D gene: -
V gene: TRBV30
CDR3 protein: AWTLTRQQYGYT

clone size: -
D gene: TRBD1
V gene: TRBV27
CDR3 protein: ASSLHGQGAFYEQY

clone size: -
D gene: TRBD1
V gene: TRBV10-3
CDR3 protein: AISEMLTGADTQY

clone size: -
D gene: -
V gene: TRBV7-2
CDR3 protein: ASSRSRESDTQY

clone size: few
D gene: -
V gene: TRBV28
CDR3 protein: ASSFSYLGLNTEAF

clone size: -
D gene: -
V gene: TRBV24-1
CDR3 protein: ATSGGNGQPQH

clone size: -
D gene: -
V gene: TRBV5-8
CDR3 protein: ASRWRLGTEAF

clone size: -
D gene: -
V gene: TRBV7-2
CDR3 protein: ASSLTGNPYEQY

clone size: -
D gene: -
V gene: TRBV6-5
CDR3 protein: ASRALGRNTGELF

clone size: -
D gene: -
V gene: TRBV11-2
CDR3 protein: ASSPDINYGYT

clone size: -
D gene: -
V gene: TRBV7-2
CDR3 protein: ASSLAAYEQY

clone size: -
D gene: -
V gene: TRBV6-5
CDR3 protein: ASSYGPSQGQPQH

clone size: once
D gene: -
V gene: TRBV6-5
CDR3 protein: ASSSWSRSNTGELF

clone size: -
D gene: TRBD1
V gene: TRBV28
CDR3 protein: ASSPGDSSRNTIY

clone size: -
D gene: -
V gene: TRBV14
CDR3 protein: ASSQGSLRNEQF